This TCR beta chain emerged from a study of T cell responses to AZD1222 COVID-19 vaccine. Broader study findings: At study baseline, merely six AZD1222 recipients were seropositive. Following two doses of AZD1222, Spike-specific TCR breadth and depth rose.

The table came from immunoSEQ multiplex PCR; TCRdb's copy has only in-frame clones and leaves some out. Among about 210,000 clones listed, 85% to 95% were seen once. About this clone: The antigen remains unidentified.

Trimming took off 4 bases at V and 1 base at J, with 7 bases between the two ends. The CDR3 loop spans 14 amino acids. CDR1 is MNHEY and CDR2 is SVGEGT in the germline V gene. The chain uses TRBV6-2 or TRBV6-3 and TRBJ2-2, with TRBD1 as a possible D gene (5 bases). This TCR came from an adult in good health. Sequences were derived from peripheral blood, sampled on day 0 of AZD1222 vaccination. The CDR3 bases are TGTGCCAGCAGTTTGCAGGGGAACACCGGGGAGCTGTTTTTT. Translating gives CASSLQGNTGELFF.